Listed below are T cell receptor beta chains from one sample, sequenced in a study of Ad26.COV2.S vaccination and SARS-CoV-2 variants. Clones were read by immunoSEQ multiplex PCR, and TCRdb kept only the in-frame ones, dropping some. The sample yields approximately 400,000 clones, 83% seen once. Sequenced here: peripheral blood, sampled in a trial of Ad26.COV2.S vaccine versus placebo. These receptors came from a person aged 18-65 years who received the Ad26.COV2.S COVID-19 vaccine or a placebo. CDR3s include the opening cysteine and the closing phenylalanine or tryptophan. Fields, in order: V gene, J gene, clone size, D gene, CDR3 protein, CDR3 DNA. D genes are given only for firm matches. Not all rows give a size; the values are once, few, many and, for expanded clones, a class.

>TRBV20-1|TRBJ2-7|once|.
CSASIDLYEQYF
TGCAGTGCTAGTATTGACTTATACGAGCAGTACTTC
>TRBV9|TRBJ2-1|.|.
CASGTTYPYGEQFF
TGTGCCAGCGGGACAACTTATCCTTACGGTGAGCAGTTCTTC
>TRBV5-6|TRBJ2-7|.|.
CASSRETRTDYYEQYF
TGTGCCAGCAGCCGGGAGACTAGGACAGATTACTACGAGCAGTACTTC
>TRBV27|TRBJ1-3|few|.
CASSPYGTGNTIYF
TGTGCCAGCAGCCCGTACGGGACTGGAAACACCATATATTTT
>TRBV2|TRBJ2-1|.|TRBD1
CASSVTGAGEQFF
TGTGCCAGCAGTGTGACAGGGGCAGGGGAGCAGTTCTTC
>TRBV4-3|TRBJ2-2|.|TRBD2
CASSQVAGGPYGELFF
TGCGCCAGCAGCCAGGTAGCGGGGGGGCCGTACGGGGAGCTGTTTTTT
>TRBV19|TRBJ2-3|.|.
CASSMSRDTQYF
TGTGCCAGTAGTATGTCCCGAGATACGCAGTATTTT
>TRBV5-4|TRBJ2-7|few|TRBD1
CASSLVGGLHEQYF
TGTGCCAGCAGCTTGGTAGGGGGCCTCCACGAGCAGTACTTC
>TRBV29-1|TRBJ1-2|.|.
CSVEPYSYGYTF
TGCAGCGTTGAACCGTACTCCTATGGCTACACCTTC
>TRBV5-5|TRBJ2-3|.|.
CASSPRRATDTQYF
TGTGCCAGCAGCCCTCGGCGGGCCACAGATACGCAGTATTTT
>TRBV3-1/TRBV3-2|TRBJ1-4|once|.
CASSTLGFEKLFF
TGTGCCAGCAGCACTCTGGGTTTTGAAAAACTGTTTTTT
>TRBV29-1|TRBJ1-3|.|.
CSVEDSGPGSGNTIYF
TGCAGCGTTGAAGATAGTGGGCCAGGGTCTGGAAACACCATATATTTT
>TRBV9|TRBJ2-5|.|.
CASSLPDGETQYF
TGTGCCAGCAGCCTCCCGGATGGGGAGACCCAGTACTTC
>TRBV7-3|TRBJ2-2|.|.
CASSLQILGTGELFF
TGTGCCAGCAGCTTACAAATCCTAGGCACCGGGGAGCTGTTTTTT
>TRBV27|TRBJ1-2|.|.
CASSWGLRGGYTF
TGTGCCAGCAGTTGGGGACTCCGGGGCGGCTACACCTTC
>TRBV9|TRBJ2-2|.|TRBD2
CASSVSGGNTGELFF
TGTGCCAGCAGCGTTAGCGGGGGGAACACCGGGGAGCTGTTTTTT